Following are 11 T cell receptor beta chains from one sample sequenced in a study of cytomegalovirus exposure and HLA in healthy donors. Primers for the PCR totalled 60 Vbeta and 13 Jbeta. Libraries were prepared by immunoSEQ multiplex PCR; TCRdb keeps only in-frame clonotypes and omits some of them. The table lists about 110,000 clones, under 80% of them singletons. Sequenced: PBMCs. The receptors here all came from a man aged 55 to 70 in good health and CMV-seronegative.

The gene calls are TRBV23-1 and TRBJ1-5; perhaps TRBD1 as D (5 bases). TRBV23-1 is annotated as an ORF whose role is uncertain. V dropped 8 bases and J dropped 5 bases, with 16 bases sitting between them. The CDR3 loop spans 14 amino acids. DNA for the CDR3: TGCGCCAGCGCCTTAACAGGAGGGGATCAGCCCCAGCATTTT. Translation: CASALTGGDQPQHF.

This chain uses TRBV6-1 with TRBJ1-2, with 7 bases matching TRBD1. With 6 bases clipped from V and 5 bases from J, the junction kept 3 bases outside the gene matches. The V gene's germline CDR1 is MNHNS and CDR2 SASEGT. This CDR3 comprises 12 residues. The DNA of the CDR3 is TGTGCCAGCAGGGACAGGCTGTATGGCTACACCTTC. The encoded protein is CASRDRLYGYTF.

The rearrangement uses TRBV7-8 and TRBJ1-6; D not certain. CDR3 length equals 14 residues. Germline-derived CDR1 and CDR2 are SGHVS and FQNEAQ. Trimming shortened V by 1 base and J by 8 bases, and 9 bases separated the two germline ends. CDR3 residues: CASSLVSVDSPLHF. The CDR3 nucleotides are TGTGCCAGCAGCTTAGTCTCGGTTGATTCACCCCTCCACTTT. The complete variable domain, with remaining parts taken from reference TRBV7-8 and TRBJ1-6, reads GAGVSQSPRYKVAKRGQDVALRCDPISGHVSLFWYQQALGQGPEFLTYFQNEAQLDKSGLPSDRFFAERPEGSVSTLKIQRTQQEDSAVYLCASSLVSVDSPLHFGNGTRLTVT.

The gene calls are TRBV5-1 and TRBJ2-1, with 7 bases matching TRBD1. The junction had 3 bases not matched to a gene; V was cut back by 4 bases and J by 2 bases. Germline CDR1 is SGHRS and CDR2 is YFSETQ. This CDR3 is built from 14 residues. The CDR3 DNA reads as TGCGCCAGCAGCCCCGGGACAGCCTACAATGAGCAGTTCTTC. This encodes CASSPGTAYNEQFF.

The chain carries TRBV5-4 and TRBJ1-1; D is unresolved. The CDR3 spans 15 residues. The germline V and J ends were trimmed by 7 bases and 1 base, with 17 bases remaining between them. Germline-derived CDR1 and CDR2 are SGHNT and YYREEE (reference sequence). CDR3 amino acids: CASGPSGSWNTEAFF. The CDR3 DNA reads as TGTGCCAGCGGCCCATCGGGGTCGTGGAACACTGAAGCTTTCTTT.

This sequence joins TRBV2 and TRBJ2-1; TRBD1 matches 7 bases. Germline V gene sequence: CDR1 SNHLY, CDR2 FYNNEI. V lost 7 bases and J lost 7; bases outside the gene matches: 16. The CDR3 loop spans 16 amino acids. This CDR3 reads CASTTVRDRVRNEQFF. The CDR3 DNA sequence: TGTGCCAGCACTACTGTCCGCGACAGGGTGAGGAATGAGCAGTTCTTC. Using reference TRBV2 and TRBJ2-1 for the parts outside the CDR3, the full variable domain is EPEVTQTPSHQVTQMGQEVILRCVPISNHLYFYWYRQILGQKVEFLVSFYNNEISEKSEIFDDQFSVERPDGSNFTLKIRSTKLEDSAMYFCASTTVRDRVRNEQFFGPGTRLTVL.

This clone was found a few times. V is TRBV6-1 and J is TRBJ1-2; D gene uncertain. The CDR3 consists of 13 residues. The V gene's germline CDR1 is MNHNS and CDR2 SASEGT. Trimming removed 5 bases from V and 4 bases from J, with 11 bases in between. The chain's CDR3 is CASSKSGAYGYTF. CDR3 DNA: TGTGCCAGCAGTAAGTCAGGCGCCTATGGCTACACCTTC.

V gene TRBV5-6 combines with J gene TRBJ1-1; D is undetermined. V lost 0 bases to trimming and J lost 4 bases, with 10 bases between them. The germline gives CDR1 SGHDT, CDR2 YYEEEE. The CDR3 loop spans 14 amino acids. CDR3 sequence: CASSLAGGSTEAFF. CDR3 DNA: TGTGCCAGCAGCTTGGCGGGAGGGAGCACTGAAGCTTTCTTT.

The genes are TRBV4-3 and TRBJ2-2, with 7 bases matching TRBD2. The CDR3 length is 16 residues. V lost 0 bases and J lost 7; bases outside the gene matches: 8. The germline CDR1 and CDR2 sequences are LGHNA and YSLEER. The CDR3 coding sequence is TGCGCCAGCAGCCAAGACGGAGCGGGGAGGCGCGGGGAGCTGTTTTTT. Protein: CASSQDGAGRRGELFF.

This clone has only a few counts. This sequence joins TRBV18 and TRBJ1-5; perhaps TRBD1 as D (5 bases). The germline V and J ends were trimmed by 2 bases and 2 bases, with 13 bases remaining between them. This CDR3 is built from 16 residues. The V gene's germline CDR1 is KGHSH and CDR2 LQKENI. The CDR3 is CASSPSQEGRNQPQHF. In nucleotides, the CDR3 is TGTGCCAGCTCACCATCTCAGGAGGGGCGCAATCAGCCCCAGCATTTT.

As to this clone: The junction departs from germline at one end; a sequencing error may be responsible. The chain recombines TRBV2 with TRBJ1-2; TRBD1 might be the D (5 bases). Germline V gene sequence: CDR1 SNHLY, CDR2 FYNNEI. CDR3 length: 18 amino acids. CDR3 residues: CASKGLWVDRSSNYGYTF. CDR3 sequence (DNA): TGTGCCAGCAAGGGACTATGGGTGGATCGGTCGAGCAACTATGGCTACACTTTC. Filled out from reference TRBV2 and TRBJ1-2, the complete variable domain reads EPEVTQTPSHQVTQMGQEVILRCVPISNHLYFYWYRQILGQKVEFLVSFYNNEISEKSEIFDDQFSVERPDGSNFTLKIRSTKLEDSAMYFCASKGLWVDRSSNYGYTFGSGTRLTVV.